These 30 T cell receptor beta chains were sequenced from one sample in a study of cytomegalovirus exposure and HLA in healthy donors. PCR amplification relied on 60 Vbeta primers (plus 13 Jbeta primers). Profiling relied on immunoSEQ multiplex PCR, and the TCRdb table lists in-frame clones only, not all of them. Its table lists 150,000 to 200,000 clones. Sequenced: PBMCs. The receptors come from a young woman in good health and CMV-seropositive.

This chain links TRBV7-3 with TRBJ1-2; 11 bases map to TRBD1. CDR1 and CDR2 from the germline V gene are SGHTA and FQGTGA. This CDR3 is built from 14 residues. Trimming took 4 bases from V and 7 from J; bases not matched to a gene: 5. The CDR3 loop is CASSSGQGVGGYTF. The CDR3 nucleotides read TGTGCCAGCAGCTCGGGACAGGGGGTGGGTGGCTACACCTTC.

The chain is built from TRBV7-8 and TRBJ1-5; tentatively, D is TRBD1 (5 bases). Germline CDR1 SGHVS, CDR2 FQNEAQ. The CDR3 extends over 14 amino acids. Trimming pared 1 base from V and 7 bases from J, leaving 11 bases between. The CDR3 reads CASSLVQARQPQHF. CDR3 DNA: TGTGCCAGCAGCTTAGTACAGGCTCGCCAGCCCCAGCATTTT.

The V and J genes are TRBV11-3 and TRBJ2-1, with TRBD2 matching over 8 bases. V gave up 6 bases and J gave up 10 bases; unmatched junction bases: 5. The germline gives CDR1 SGHNT, CDR2 YENEEA. This CDR3 region has 12 residues. This CDR3 is CASSPGGQEQFF. Written as DNA, the CDR3 is TGTGCCAGCAGTCCGGGGGGGCAGGAGCAGTTCTTC.

DNA of the CDR3: TGTGCCAGCAGTTCGGCCGGGAAGAAGGAGCAGTACTTC. The encoded protein is CASSSAGKKEQYF. The J gene is TRBJ2-7, the V gene TRBV6-5, with D perhaps TRBD2 (5 bases). The V gene's germline CDR1 is MNHEY and CDR2 SVGAGI. V was shortened by 4 bases and J by 7 bases, with 14 bases between the two germline ends. This CDR3 has 13 residues.

The chain joins TRBV7-6 to TRBJ2-2; 9 positions match TRBD1. The V gene's germline CDR1 is SGHVS and CDR2 FNYEAQ. The CDR3 is made up of 17 amino acids. The J segment lost 5 bases and the V segment lost 5 bases, leaving 12 bases of the junction unmatched. The CDR3 sequence is CASSPYQGQGGTGELFF. The DNA for the CDR3 is TGTGCCAGCAGCCCATACCAGGGACAGGGAGGGACCGGGGAGCTGTTTTTT.

The chain carries TRBV5-5 and TRBJ2-2, with 11 bases matching TRBD1. The CDR3 length is 15 residues. Germline V gene lookup returns CDR1 SGHKS and CDR2 YYEKEE (reference sequence). V lost 3 bases, J lost 5 bases, and 3 bases stayed unmatched. CDR3 sequence: CASSWDRGKTGELFF. The CDR3 DNA follows: TGTGCCAGCAGCTGGGACAGGGGGAAAACCGGGGAGCTGTTTTTT.

V is TRBV19 and J is TRBJ2-1, with D tentatively TRBD1 (6 bases). Germline values: CDR1 LNHDA, CDR2 SQIVND (reference sequence). This CDR3 is built from 16 residues. The V end was cut by 4 bases, the J end by 7 bases, with 20 bases between. In nucleotides, the CDR3 is TGTGCCAGTAGTAAGTTTTTACAGGGTCTTTCAAATGAGCAGTTCTTC. Its protein is CASSKFLQGLSNEQFF.

This chain links TRBV7-2 with TRBJ2-7; D is ambiguous. The V gene lost 2 bases and the J gene lost 1 base, with 12 bases spanning the gap. CDR1 SGHTA and CDR2 FQGNSA come from the germline V gene. The CDR3 covers 15 residues. The CDR3 DNA is TGTGCCAGCAGCTTATCCCAACTGGTTTCCTACGAGCAGTACTTC. Protein product: CASSLSQLVSYEQYF. Drawing the rest from reference TRBV7-2 and TRBJ2-7, the complete variable domain is GAGVSQSPSNKVTEKGKDVELRCDPISGHTALYWYRQSLGQGLEFLIYFQGNSAPDKSGLPSDRFSAERTGGSVSTLTIQRTQQEDSAVYLCASSLSQLVSYEQYFGPGTRLTVT.

CDR3 sequence: CASSPSAGGADTQYF. CDR3 in DNA: TGTGCCAGCAGCCCCTCAGCGGGAGGGGCAGATACGCAGTATTTT. The chain uses TRBV13 and TRBJ2-3, with 10 bases aligning to TRBD2. In germline, CDR1 is PRHDT, CDR2 FYEKMQ (reference sequence). V lost 5 bases to trimming and J lost 4 bases; unmatched junction nucleotides: 6. This CDR3 has 15 residues.

The rearrangement uses TRBV4-3 and TRBJ1-3, with D possibly being TRBD1 (5 bases). The V gene's germline CDR1 is LGHNA and CDR2 YSLEER. The CDR3 is made up of 17 amino acids. V lost 4 bases and J lost 0, with 16 bases in between. CDR3 nucleotides: TGCGCCAGCAGCCTCTCACTGAAGGGGATCTCTGGAAACACCATATATTTT. It is translated as CASSLSLKGISGNTIYF.

The V call is TRBV21-1, the J call TRBJ2-1; TRBD1 reflects the table's D call only, with no check against the DNA. TRBV21-1 is designated a pseudogene. The CDR3 spans 15 residues. The CDR3 here is CASSKALGQGDEQFF. In nucleotides, the CDR3 is TGTGCCAGCAGCAAAGCGCTGGGACAGGGGGATGAGCAGTTCTTC.

This chain uses TRBV30 with TRBJ2-1; 11 bases align to TRBD2. This CDR3 has 16 amino acids. Germline CDR1 reads GTSNPN; CDR2 reads SVGIG (reference sequence). Trimming at V came to 0 bases and at J to 8 bases, leaving 9 bases not matched to a gene. The CDR3 coding sequence is TGTGCCTGGAGTGTGGCGGTAGCGGGAGGGCCCTATGAGCAGTTCTTC. It encodes CAWSVAVAGGPYEQFF.

V and J are TRBV7-2 and TRBJ1-2; the D gene is possibly TRBD1 (6 bases). Germline V gene lookup returns CDR1 SGHTA and CDR2 FQGNSA. This CDR3 comprises 13 residues. The ends were cut back, 5 bases at V and 7 bases at J, with 14 bases in the middle. The DNA of the CDR3 is TGTGCCAGCAGCGTGACAGGTTCGGGTGGCTACACCTTC. Its translation is CASSVTGSGGYTF.

Comments on this clone: This sample also contains other DNA sequences that code for the same CDR3. The chain joins TRBV27 to TRBJ1-5, with D possibly being TRBD1 (5 bases). The CDR3 sequence is 16 residues long. Germline V CDR1 and CDR2: MNHEY, SMNVEV (reference sequence). Between the trimmed V and J ends, which lost 0 bases and 4 bases, there was a span of 13 bases. The CDR3 sequence: CASSLSGQGGNQPQHF. The CDR3 bases are TGTGCCAGCAGTTTATCGGGGCAGGGAGGAAATCAGCCCCAGCATTTT.

V gene TRBV4-1 combines with J gene TRBJ1-1; a weak D match, TRBD1 (6 bases). Germline V gene sequence: CDR1 MGHRA, CDR2 YSYEKL. Trimming stripped 4 bases from V and 4 bases from J, with 19 bases between. The CDR3 sequence is 16 residues long. CDR3 sequence (DNA): TGCGCCAGCAGCCCTACCTTCCAGGGGATGAGCACTGAAGCTTTCTTT. Translating it yields CASSPTFQGMSTEAFF.

The genes are TRBV6-1 and TRBJ2-5; possibly TRBD1 for D (6 bases). CDR3 length equals 13 residues. V dropped 11 bases and J dropped 0 bases, with 13 bases sitting between them. CDR1 is MNHNS and CDR2 is SASEGT in the germline V gene. The CDR3 DNA follows: TGTGCCTCCCGAAGGGGGTACCAAGAGACCCAGTACTTC. Residues: CASRRGYQETQYF.

The chain carries TRBV7-8 and TRBJ2-3, with TRBD1 matching 8 bases. The CDR3 sequence is 13 residues long. V trimming: 5 bases; J trimming: 4 bases; junction bases outside the gene matches: 2. Germline-derived CDR1 and CDR2 are SGHVS and FQNEAQ. The CDR3 here is CASSAQGADTQYF. CDR3 bases: TGTGCCAGCAGCGCACAGGGGGCAGATACGCAGTATTTT. The full variable domain, its missing parts supplied by reference TRBV7-8 and TRBJ2-3, is GAGVSQSPRYKVAKRGQDVALRCDPISGHVSLFWYQQALGQGPEFLTYFQNEAQLDKSGLPSDRFFAERPEGSVSTLKIQRTQQEDSAVYLCASSAQGADTQYFGPGTRLTVL.

The chain recombines TRBV19 with TRBJ1-5; D unclear. Trimming pared 3 bases from V and 0 bases from J, leaving 12 bases between. This CDR3 contains 16 residues. Germline V gene sequence: CDR1 LNHDA, CDR2 SQIVND (reference sequence). DNA of the CDR3: TGTGCCAGTAGTATGAAACGGGAGTATAGCAATCAGCCCCAGCATTTT. Amino acids: CASSMKREYSNQPQHF.

CDR3 nucleotides: TGTGCCAGCACCCCCCAGGGATCCATCGCCTATGGCTACACCTTC. This encodes CASTPQGSIAYGYTF. V gene TRBV6-1 combines with J gene TRBJ1-2, with D possibly TRBD1 on 5 matching bases. CDR1 and CDR2 (germline): MNHNS, SASEGT. The V end lost 7 bases, the J end lost 4 bases, and 19 bases lay between the germline ends. CDR3 size: 15 residues.

The CDR3 region has the DNA TGTGCCACATTACAGGGGAGTTATGGCTACACCTTC. This sequence encodes CATLQGSYGYTF. The V gene is TRBV2, the J gene TRBJ1-2; 7 bases match TRBD1. V shed 10 bases and J 5 bases; nucleotides not matched to a gene: 7. Germline CDR1 and CDR2: SNHLY and FYNNEI. This CDR3 is 12 amino acids long.

J is TRBJ1-1 and V is TRBV10-3; maybe TRBD1 (6 bases). Germline CDR1 is ENHRY and CDR2 is SYGVKD. Between the trimmed V and J ends, which lost 4 bases and 6 bases, there was a span of 12 bases. The CDR3 loop spans 13 amino acids. CDR3 bases: TGTGCCATCAGTGGAGGGGGGAGGGCTGAAGCTTTCTTT. It translates to CAISGGGRAEAFF.

The chain joins TRBV2 to TRBJ2-1, with no clear D. Trimming shortened V by 5 bases and J by 8 bases, and 19 bases separated the two germline ends. CDR1 SNHLY and CDR2 FYNNEI come from the germline V gene. This CDR3 is 15 amino acids long. The DNA of the CDR3 is TGTGCCAGCAGTAGTCCTCGACTCCTTCAAGATGAGCAGTTCTTC. Protein product: CASSSPRLLQDEQFF.

The rearrangement joins TRBV7-9 to TRBJ2-5; 11 bases agree with TRBD1. This CDR3 region has 15 residues. With V trimmed by 5 bases and J by 4 bases, 6 bases remained unmatched. CDR1 SEHNR and CDR2 FQNEAQ come from the germline V gene (reference sequence). CDR3 sequence: CASSRGQGVVETQYF. DNA of the CDR3: TGTGCCAGCAGCCGGGGACAGGGGGTTGTAGAGACCCAGTACTTC.

This chain joins TRBV2 and TRBJ1-2; D perhaps matches TRBD1 (6 bases). Germline lookup yields CDR1 SNHLY and CDR2 FYNNEI. The CDR3 is 15 residues long. V was trimmed by 5 bases and J by 0 bases, leaving 13 bases between them. In DNA, the CDR3 is TGTGCCAGCAGTCGGATGACAGGATCTAACTATGGCTACACCTTC. Protein product: CASSRMTGSNYGYTF.

The rearrangement uses TRBV2 and TRBJ1-2; D not resolved. Trimming removed 4 bases at V and 2 bases at J, with 5 bases between. The length of the CDR3 is 12 residues. The germline V gene has CDR1 SNHLY and CDR2 FYNNEI. In DNA form, the CDR3 reads TGTGCCAGCAGTGGGGAGAACTATGGCTACACCTTC. Protein product: CASSGENYGYTF.

Worth noting for this clone: Mismatch with germline at one junction end may stem from a read error. The CDR3, as DNA: TGTGCTAGCAGCTTAGCGGCGGGACAGGGTGTCCACAATGAGCAGTTCTTC. It specifies CASSLAAGQGVHNEQFF. This sequence joins TRBV7-7 and TRBJ2-1, with 9 bases lining up with TRBD1. Germline CDR1 reads SSHAT; CDR2 reads FNYEAQ (reference sequence). The CDR3 has 17 residues. The complete variable domain, with remaining parts taken from reference TRBV7-7 and TRBJ2-1, reads GAGVSQSPRYKVTKRGQDVTLRCDPISSHATLYWYQQALGQGPEFLTYFNYEAQPDKSGLPSDRFSAERPEGSISTLTIQRTEQRDSAMYRCASSLAAGQGVHNEQFFGPGTRLTVL.

V gene TRBV7-9 combines with J gene TRBJ1-1; 8 bases map to TRBD1. The CDR3 has 12 residues. In germline, CDR1 is SEHNR, CDR2 FQNEAQ (reference sequence). V gave up 5 bases and J gave up 10 bases; unmatched junction bases: 6. CDR3 region: CASSPPGTGAFF. The CDR3 DNA follows: TGTGCCAGCAGCCCCCCCGGGACAGGAGCTTTCTTT.

The gene calls are TRBV5-8 and TRBJ2-7, with D maybe TRBD1 (6 bases). In germline, CDR1 is SGHTS, CDR2 YDEGEE. The CDR3 has 15 amino acids. The ends were cut back, 1 base at V and 3 bases at J, with 14 bases in the middle. CDR3 residues: CASSLWTAVGYEQYF. CDR3 nucleotides: TGTGCCAGCAGCTTGTGGACAGCCGTAGGCTACGAGCAGTACTTC.

The chain carries TRBV12-5 and TRBJ2-2, with a possible D match to TRBD2 (5 bases). This CDR3 comprises 14 residues. Trimming stripped 5 bases from V and 6 bases from J, with 13 bases between. Per the germline V gene, CDR1 is LGHNT and CDR2 is FRNRAP. CDR3: CASGLPGWAGELFF. The CDR3 nucleotides read TGTGCTAGTGGTCTCCCGGGGTGGGCCGGGGAGCTGTTTTTT.

This chain links TRBV5-4 with TRBJ2-5, with 7 bases lining up with TRBD2. Per germline, CDR1 SGHNT and CDR2 YYREEE (reference sequence). The junction had 12 bases not matched to a gene; V was cut back by 0 bases and J by 1 base. There are 18 residues in the CDR3. CDR3 region: CASSLGIGSGDSQETQYF. The CDR3 region has the DNA TGTGCCAGCAGCTTGGGGATCGGCAGCGGGGACTCCCAAGAGACCCAGTACTTC.